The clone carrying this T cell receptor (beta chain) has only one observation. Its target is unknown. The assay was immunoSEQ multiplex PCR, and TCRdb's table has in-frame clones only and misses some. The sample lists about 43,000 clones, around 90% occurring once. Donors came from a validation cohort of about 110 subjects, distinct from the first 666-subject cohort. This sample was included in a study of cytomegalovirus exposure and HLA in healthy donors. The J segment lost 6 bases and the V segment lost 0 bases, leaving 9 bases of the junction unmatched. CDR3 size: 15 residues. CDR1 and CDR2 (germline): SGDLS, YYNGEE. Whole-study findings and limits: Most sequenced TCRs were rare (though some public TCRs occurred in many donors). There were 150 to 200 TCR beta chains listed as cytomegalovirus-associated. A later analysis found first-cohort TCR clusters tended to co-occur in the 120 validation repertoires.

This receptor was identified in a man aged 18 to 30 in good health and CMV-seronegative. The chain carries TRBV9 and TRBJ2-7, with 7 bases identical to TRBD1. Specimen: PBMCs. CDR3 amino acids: CASSVDGTARGEQYF. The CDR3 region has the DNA TGTGCCAGCAGCGTAGATGGGACAGCGAGGGGCGAGCAGTACTTC.